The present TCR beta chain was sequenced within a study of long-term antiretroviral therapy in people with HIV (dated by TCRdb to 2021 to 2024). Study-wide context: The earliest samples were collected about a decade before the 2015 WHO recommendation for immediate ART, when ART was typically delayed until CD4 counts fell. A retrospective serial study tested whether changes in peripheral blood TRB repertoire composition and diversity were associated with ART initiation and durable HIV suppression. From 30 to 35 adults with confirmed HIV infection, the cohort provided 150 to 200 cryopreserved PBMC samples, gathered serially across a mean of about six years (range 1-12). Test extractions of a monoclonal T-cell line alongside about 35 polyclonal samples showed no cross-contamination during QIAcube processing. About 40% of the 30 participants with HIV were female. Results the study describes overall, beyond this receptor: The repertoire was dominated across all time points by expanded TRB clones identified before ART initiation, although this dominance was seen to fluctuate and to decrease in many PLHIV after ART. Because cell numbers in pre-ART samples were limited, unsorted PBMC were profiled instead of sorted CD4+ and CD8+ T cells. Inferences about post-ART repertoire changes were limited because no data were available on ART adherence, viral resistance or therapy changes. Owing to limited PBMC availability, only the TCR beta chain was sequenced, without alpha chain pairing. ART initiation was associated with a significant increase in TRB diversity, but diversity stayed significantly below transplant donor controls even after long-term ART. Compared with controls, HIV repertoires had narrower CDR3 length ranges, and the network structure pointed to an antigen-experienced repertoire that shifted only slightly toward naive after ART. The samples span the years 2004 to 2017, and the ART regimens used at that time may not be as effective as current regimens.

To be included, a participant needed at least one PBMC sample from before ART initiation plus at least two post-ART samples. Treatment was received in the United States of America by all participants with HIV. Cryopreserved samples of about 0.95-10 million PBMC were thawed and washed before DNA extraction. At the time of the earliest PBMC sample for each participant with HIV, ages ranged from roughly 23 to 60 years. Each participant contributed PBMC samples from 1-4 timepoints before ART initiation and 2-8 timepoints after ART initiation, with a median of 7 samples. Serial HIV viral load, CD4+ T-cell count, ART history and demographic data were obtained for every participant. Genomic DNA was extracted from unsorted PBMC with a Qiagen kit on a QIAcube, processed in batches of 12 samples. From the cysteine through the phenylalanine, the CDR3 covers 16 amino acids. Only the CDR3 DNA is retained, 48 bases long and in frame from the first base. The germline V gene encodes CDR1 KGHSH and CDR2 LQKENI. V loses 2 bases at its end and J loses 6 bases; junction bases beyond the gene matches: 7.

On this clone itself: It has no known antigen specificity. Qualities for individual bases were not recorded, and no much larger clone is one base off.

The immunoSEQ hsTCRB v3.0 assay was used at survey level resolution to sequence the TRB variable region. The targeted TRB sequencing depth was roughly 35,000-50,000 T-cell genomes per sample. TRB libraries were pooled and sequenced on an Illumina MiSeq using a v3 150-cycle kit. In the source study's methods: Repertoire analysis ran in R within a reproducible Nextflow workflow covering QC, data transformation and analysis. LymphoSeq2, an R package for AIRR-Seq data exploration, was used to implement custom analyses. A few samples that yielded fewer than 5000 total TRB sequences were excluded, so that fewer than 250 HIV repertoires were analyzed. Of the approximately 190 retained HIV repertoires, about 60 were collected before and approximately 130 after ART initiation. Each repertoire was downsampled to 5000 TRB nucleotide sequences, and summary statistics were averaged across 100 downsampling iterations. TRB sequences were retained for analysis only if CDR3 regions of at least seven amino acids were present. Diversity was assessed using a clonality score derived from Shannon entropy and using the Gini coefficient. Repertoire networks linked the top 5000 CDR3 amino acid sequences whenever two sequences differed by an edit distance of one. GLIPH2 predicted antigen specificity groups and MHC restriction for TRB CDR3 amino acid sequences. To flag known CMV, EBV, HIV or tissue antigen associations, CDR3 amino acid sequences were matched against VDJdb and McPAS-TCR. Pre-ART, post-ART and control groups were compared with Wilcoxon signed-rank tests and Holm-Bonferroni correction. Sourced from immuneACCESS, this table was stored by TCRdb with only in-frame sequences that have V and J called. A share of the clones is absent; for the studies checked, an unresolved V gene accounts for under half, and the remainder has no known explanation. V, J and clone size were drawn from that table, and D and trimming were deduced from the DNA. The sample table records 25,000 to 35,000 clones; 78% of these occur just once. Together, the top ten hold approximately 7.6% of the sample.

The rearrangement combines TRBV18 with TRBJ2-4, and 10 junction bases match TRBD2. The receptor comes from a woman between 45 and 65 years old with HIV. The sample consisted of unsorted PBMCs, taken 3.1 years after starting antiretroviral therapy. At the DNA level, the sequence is TGTGCCAGCTCACCAGGAAGCGGGGGGGCCGGAAACATTCAGTACTTC. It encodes CASSPGSGGAGNIQYF.